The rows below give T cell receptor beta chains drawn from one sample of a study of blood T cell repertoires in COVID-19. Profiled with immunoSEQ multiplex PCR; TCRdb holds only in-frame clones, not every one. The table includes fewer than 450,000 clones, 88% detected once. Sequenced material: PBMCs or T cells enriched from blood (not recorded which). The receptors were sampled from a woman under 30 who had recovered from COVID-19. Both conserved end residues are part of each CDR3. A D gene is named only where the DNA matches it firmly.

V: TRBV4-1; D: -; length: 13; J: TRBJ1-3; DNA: TGCGCCAGCAGCCAAGGGCCGGGTCACACCATATATTTT; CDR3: CASSQGPGHTIYF
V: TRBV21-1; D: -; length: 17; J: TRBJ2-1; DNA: TGTGCCAGCAGCAAAGGACCACAGGGGTTCCCCTACAATGAGCAGTTCTTC; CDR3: CASSKGPQGFPYNEQFF
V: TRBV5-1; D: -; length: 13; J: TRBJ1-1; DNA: TGCGCCAGCAGCGTCCGAGGAGGGGCTGAAGCTTTCTTT; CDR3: CASSVRGGAEAFF
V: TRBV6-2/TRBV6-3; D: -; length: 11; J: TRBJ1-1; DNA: TGTGCCAGCAGTTGGGGCGCTGAAGCTTTCTTT; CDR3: CASSWGAEAFF
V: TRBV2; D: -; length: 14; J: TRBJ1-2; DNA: TGTGCCAGCAGCGCACTGGACACCAACTATGGCTACACCTTC; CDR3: CASSALDTNYGYTF
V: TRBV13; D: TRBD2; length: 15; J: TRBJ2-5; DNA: TGTGCCAGCAGCTTAAGACTAGCGGGGTTGGAGACCCAGTACTTC; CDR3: CASSLRLAGLETQYF
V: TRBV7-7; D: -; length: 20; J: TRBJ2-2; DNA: TGTGCTAGCAGCTTAAGGGGCGGGACCCTCCCCCCGCGAAACACCGGGGAGCTGTTTTTT; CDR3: CASSLRGGTLPPRNTGELFF
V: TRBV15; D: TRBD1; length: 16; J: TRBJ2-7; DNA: TGTGCCACCAGCAGAGATCGGGGCGACAGGGCCTACGAGCAGTACTTC; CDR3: CATSRDRGDRAYEQYF
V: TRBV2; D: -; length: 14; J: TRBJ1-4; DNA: TGTGCCAGCAGTGAAGATCGGGGAAGGGGGAAACTGTTTTTT; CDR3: CASSEDRGRGKLFF
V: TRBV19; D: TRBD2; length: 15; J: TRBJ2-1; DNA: TGTGCCAGTAGTCGCAGCGGGGGGAGCAGCAATGAGCAGTTCTTC; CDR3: CASSRSGGSSNEQFF
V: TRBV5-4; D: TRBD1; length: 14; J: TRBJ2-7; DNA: TGTGCCAGCAGCTTGGTTGCAGGGGGCTACGAGCAGTACTTC; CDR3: CASSLVAGGYEQYF
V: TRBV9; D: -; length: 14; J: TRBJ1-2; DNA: TGTGCCAGCAGCGTTTTAACAGGGACGTATGGCTACACCTTC; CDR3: CASSVLTGTYGYTF
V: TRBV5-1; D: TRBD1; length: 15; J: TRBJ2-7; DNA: TGCGCCAGCAGCTTGGCCGGGACAGGGGGCCACGAGCAGTACTTC; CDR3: CASSLAGTGGHEQYF
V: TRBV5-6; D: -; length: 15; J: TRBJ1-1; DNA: TGTGCCAGCAGCTTGGATGGCAGGGAATTGTCTGAAGCTTTCTTT; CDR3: CASSLDGRELSEAFF
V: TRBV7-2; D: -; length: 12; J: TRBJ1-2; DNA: TGTGCCACTCACTACGGGGGTTATGGCTACACCTTC; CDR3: CATHYGGYGYTF